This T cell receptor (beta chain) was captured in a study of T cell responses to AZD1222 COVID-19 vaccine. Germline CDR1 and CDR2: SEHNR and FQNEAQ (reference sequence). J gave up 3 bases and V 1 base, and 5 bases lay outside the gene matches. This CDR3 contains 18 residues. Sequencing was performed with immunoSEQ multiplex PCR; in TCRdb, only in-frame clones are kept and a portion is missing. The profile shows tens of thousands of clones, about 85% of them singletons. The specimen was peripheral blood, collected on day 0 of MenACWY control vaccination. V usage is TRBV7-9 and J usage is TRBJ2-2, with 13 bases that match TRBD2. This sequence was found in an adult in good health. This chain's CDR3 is CASSLVRTSGSYTGELFF. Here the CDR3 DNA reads TGTGCCAGCAGCTTAGTCAGGACTAGCGGGAGTTACACCGGGGAGCTGTTTTTT. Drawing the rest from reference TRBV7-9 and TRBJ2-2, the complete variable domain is DTGVSQNPRHKITKRGQNVTFRCDPISEHNRLYWYRQTLGQGPEFLTYFQNEAQLEKSRLLSDRFSAERPKGSFSTLEIQRTEQGDSAMYLCASSLVRTSGSYTGELFFGEGSRLTVL.